A selection of T cell receptor beta chains follows, all from one sample in a study of T-cell memory formation after mild COVID-19. Each CDR3 protein is one row after TCRdb ran MiXCR on the 5' RACE reads. The sample holds some 320,000 distinct CDR3 sequences, 13% to 15% seen once. The sequenced material came from PBMCs or a T cell subset sorted from them (not recorded which). The receptors come from a man between 18 and 35 years old who had mild COVID-19 (a few samples of this study predate the infection). Cell type and time point are not known. The conserved cysteine and the conserved F or W are not part of the CDR3 here. Each record gives: V gene, CDR3 length, CDR3 protein.

>TRBV12-3/TRBV12-4|11
ASSFAGPNIQY
>TRBV6-2/TRBV6-3|11
AAHFSGANVLT
>TRBV5-1|12
ASRRTAGANVLT
>TRBV7-2|12
ASSLTRGSQPQH
>TRBV18|15
ASSPSGGTASGNTIY
>TRBV7-9|13
ASSLEGQGQNEQF
>TRBV24-1|15
ATSDSRRQGRYNEQF
>TRBV18|13
ASSYDSMGNSPLH
>TRBV7-9|10
ASSRTGDEQY
>TRBV7-3|11
ASSRSTGETQY
>TRBV7-8|14
ASSLQGLGMNTEAF
>TRBV27|11
ATRQRNTGELF
>TRBV5-1|15
ASSSILAGGTTGELF
>TRBV10-3|12
AISESGTNTEAF
>TRBV4-1|12
ASSNPGQSYEQY
>TRBV3-1|11
ASSQEKQGEQF
>TRBV20-1|13
SARDIAGYSYEQY
>TRBV3-1|14
ASSQMTSGAPNEQF
>TRBV7-2|12
ASSLWGAKDTQY
>TRBV5-1|11
ASSFDSGNTIY
>TRBV11-2|15
ASSLWMDGRGLSGYT
>TRBV11-2|12
ASSLRVGVREAF
>TRBV11-2|15
ASSPGGWDPNTGELF
>TRBV4-1|12
ASSPSEGTYEQY
>TRBV4-1|14
ASSQDARLVEKPQH
>TRBV12-3/TRBV12-4|13
ATSRRVGGNTEAF
>TRBV7-9|13
ASSLEAGLTDTQY
>TRBV4-2|12
ASSQDFGNQPQH
>TRBV4-1|14
ASSQVARGGQGELF